This record looks at one TCR beta chain sequence and its context. This table comes from immunoSEQ multiplex PCR, and its TCRdb copy is limited to in-frame clones, with some not included. The data show 75,000 to 95,000 clones, roughly 78% seen once. This CDR3 spans 16 amino acids. Germline V gene lookup returns CDR1 SGHNT and CDR2 YYREEE (reference sequence). V was pared by 1 base and J by 5 bases, with 8 bases of the junction left unmatched. The entry originates in a study of radiotherapy plus CTLA-4 blockade in lung cancer. This receptor was obtained from a human donor with non-small cell lung cancer that progressed on radiotherapy plus ipilimumab. The sample was peripheral blood, taken from a patient treated with radiotherapy plus ipilimumab. The V and J genes are TRBV5-4 and TRBJ2-1; TRBD2 matches at 8 bases. The CDR3 loop reads CASSLPGGPGDNEQFF. In DNA, the CDR3 is TGTGCCAGCAGCTTGCCGGGAGGGCCTGGAGACAATGAGCAGTTCTTC.